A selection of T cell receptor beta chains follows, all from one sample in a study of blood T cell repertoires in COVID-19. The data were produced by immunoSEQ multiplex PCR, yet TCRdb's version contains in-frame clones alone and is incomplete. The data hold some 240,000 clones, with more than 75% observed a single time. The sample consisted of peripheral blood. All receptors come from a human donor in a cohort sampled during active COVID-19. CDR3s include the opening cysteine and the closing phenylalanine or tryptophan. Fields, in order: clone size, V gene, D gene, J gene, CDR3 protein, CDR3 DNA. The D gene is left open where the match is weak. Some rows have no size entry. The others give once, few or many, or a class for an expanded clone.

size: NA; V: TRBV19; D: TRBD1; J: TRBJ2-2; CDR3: CATPGTANTGELFF; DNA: TGTGCCACCCCAGGGACAGCGAACACCGGGGAGCTGTTTTTT
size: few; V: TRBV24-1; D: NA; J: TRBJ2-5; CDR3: CATSDPKNQETQYF; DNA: TGTGCCACCAGTGATCCCAAAAACCAAGAGACCCAGTACTTC
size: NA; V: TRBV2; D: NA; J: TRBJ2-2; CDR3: CASSPQGRAGELFF; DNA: TGTGCCAGCAGTCCACAGGGTAGGGCCGGGGAGCTGTTTTTT
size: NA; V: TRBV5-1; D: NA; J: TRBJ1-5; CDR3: CASRVGANQPQHF; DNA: TGCGCCAGCAGGGTGGGCGCCAATCAGCCCCAGCATTTT
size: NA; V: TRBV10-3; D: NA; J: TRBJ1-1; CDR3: CAISAGGGSAEAFF; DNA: TGTGCCATCAGTGCCGGCGGGGGCAGCGCTGAAGCTTTCTTT
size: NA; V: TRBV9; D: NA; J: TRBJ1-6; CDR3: CASSADSSYNSPLHF; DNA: TGTGCCAGCAGCGCCGACAGCTCCTATAATTCACCCCTCCACTTT
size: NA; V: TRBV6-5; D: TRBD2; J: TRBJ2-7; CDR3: CASTKPSGSSYEQYF; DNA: TGTGCCAGCACCAAGCCTAGCGGGAGCTCGTACGAGCAGTACTTC
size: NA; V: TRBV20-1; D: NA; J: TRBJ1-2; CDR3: CSARAGYGYTF; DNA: TGCAGTGCTAGAGCCGGCTATGGCTACACCTTC
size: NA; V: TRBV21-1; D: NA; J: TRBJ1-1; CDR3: CASNAGVDGDTEAFF; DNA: TGTGCCAGCAACGCCGGAGTTGACGGCGACACTGAAGCTTTCTTT
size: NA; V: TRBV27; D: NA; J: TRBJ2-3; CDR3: CASSLGDLSTDTQYF; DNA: TGTGCCAGCAGTTTAGGAGACCTCAGCACAGATACGCAGTATTTT
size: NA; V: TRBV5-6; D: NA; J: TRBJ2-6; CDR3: CASSLRDSGANVLTF; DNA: TGTGCCAGCAGCTTGCGAGACTCTGGGGCCAACGTCCTGACTTTC
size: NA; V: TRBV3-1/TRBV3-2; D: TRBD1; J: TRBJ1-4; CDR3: CASSDRTGTTNEKLFF; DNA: TGTGCCAGCAGCGATCGGACAGGGACAACTAATGAAAAACTGTTTTTT
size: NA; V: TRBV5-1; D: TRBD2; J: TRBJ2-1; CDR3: CASTAGDLYNEQFF; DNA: TGCGCCAGCACTGCGGGAGATTTATACAATGAGCAGTTCTTC
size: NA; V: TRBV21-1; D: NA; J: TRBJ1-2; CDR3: CASLHWFGQVISQGRGGYTF; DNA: TGTGCCAGCCTCCATTGGTTTGGACAAGTGATCTCCCAGGGAAGAGGAGGCTACACCTTC
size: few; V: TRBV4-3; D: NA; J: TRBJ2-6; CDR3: CASSQDLTGISGANVLTF; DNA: TGCGCCAGCAGCCAAGACCTGACGGGAATCTCTGGGGCCAACGTCCTGACTTTC
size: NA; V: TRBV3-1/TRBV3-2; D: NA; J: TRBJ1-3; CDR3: CASSQAVSSGNTIYF; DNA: TGTGCCAGCAGCCAAGCAGTCAGCTCTGGAAACACCATATATTTT
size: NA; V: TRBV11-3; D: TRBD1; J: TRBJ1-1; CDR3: CASSWDSNTEAFF; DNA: TGTGCCAGCAGCTGGGACAGCAACACTGAAGCTTTCTTT
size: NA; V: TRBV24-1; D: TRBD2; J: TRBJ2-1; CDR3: CATRPPAGDGNEQFF; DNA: TGTGCCACTAGACCTCCAGCGGGGGATGGCAATGAGCAGTTCTTC
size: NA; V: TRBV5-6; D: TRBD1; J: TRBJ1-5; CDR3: CASSRDRVGEPQHF; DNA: TGTGCCAGCAGCCGGGACAGGGTCGGGGAGCCCCAGCATTTT
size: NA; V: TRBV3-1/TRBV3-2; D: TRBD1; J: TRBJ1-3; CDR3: CASSQVYGDRATLSSGNTIYF; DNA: TGTGCCAGCAGCCAAGTGTATGGCGACAGGGCAACTCTAAGCTCTGGAAACACCATATATTTT
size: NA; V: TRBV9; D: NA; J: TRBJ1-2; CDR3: CASSPRGIGIAGRFYGYTF; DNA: TGTGCCAGCAGCCCCCGTGGAATCGGAATCGCGGGACGGTTCTATGGCTACACCTTC
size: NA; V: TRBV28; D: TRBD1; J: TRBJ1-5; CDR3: CASFAQGAGEPQHF; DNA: TGTGCCAGCTTCGCCCAGGGGGCAGGGGAGCCCCAGCATTTT
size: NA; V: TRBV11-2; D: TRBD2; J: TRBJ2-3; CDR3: CASSRSGGEGLTDTQYF; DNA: TGTGCCAGCAGCCGCTCGGGGGGGGAGGGTCTCACAGATACGCAGTATTTT
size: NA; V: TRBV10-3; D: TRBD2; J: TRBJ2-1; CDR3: CAISLLAGGINNEQFF; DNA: TGTGCCATCAGCCTACTAGCGGGAGGGATCAACAATGAGCAGTTCTTC